The source of this T cell receptor (beta chain) is a study of preoperative IRX-2 immunotherapy in early breast cancer. The treatment was: preoperative locoregional IRX-2 cytokine immunotherapy. Samples came from a phase Ib trial of preoperative locoregional IRX-2 cytokine immunotherapy. Only in-frame clones appear in the TCRdb table, and some are missing; sequencing was by immunoSEQ multiplex PCR. The repertoire holds roughly 99,000 clones, 70% to 90% seen once, with about 2.1% in the top ten. This CDR3 contains 13 residues. Germline V lookup: CDR1 LNHDA, CDR2 SQIVND (reference sequence). Trimming removed 7 bases from V and 8 bases from J, with 15 bases in between.

The chain recombines TRBV19 with TRBJ2-1; a possible D gene is TRBD1 (6 bases). This receptor was identified in a human donor with breast cancer. The sequenced sample was tumor tissue, obtained after IRX-2 immunotherapy. In DNA form, the CDR3 reads TGTGCCAGTATCAAACAGGGACGGGATGAGCAGTTCTTC. It translates to CASIKQGRDEQFF.